These 9 T cell receptor beta chains originate from one sample sequenced in a study of blood T cells in healthy people across ages. The use of a sample-barcoded 5' primer and a J-beta primer mix characterized a second PCR of roughly 6 to 11 cycles. Each CDR3 protein gets one entry after TCRdb re-called the 5' RACE reads with MiXCR. Of nearly 1 million distinct CDR3 sequences in the sample, 45% to 60% are singletons; the top ten hold about 20%. The sample taken for sequencing was blood. The origin of the receptors is a woman between 55 and 75 years old in good health.

The rearrangement joins TRBV6-6 to TRBJ1-5; D not resolved. The CDR3 extends over 15 amino acids. The germline CDR1 and CDR2 sequences are MNHNY and SVGAGI (reference sequence). V was clipped by 0 bases and J by 4 bases, with 10 bases between them. CDR3 sequence: CASSYSEAFNQPQHF. In DNA form, the CDR3 reads TGTGCCAGCAGTTACTCGGAGGCGTTTAATCAGCCCCAGCATTTT.

On this clonotype: One end of the junction fails to match germline, which may point to a read error. CDR3 loop: CASSEGQTRNQPQHF. Here the CDR3 DNA reads TGTGCAAGCAGCGAAGGACAGACCCGCAATCAGCCCCAGCATTTT. This sequence joins TRBV2 and TRBJ1-5, with a weak D call TRBD1 (6 bases). CDR1 is SNHLY, CDR2 FYNNEI, per germline. The length of the CDR3 is 15 residues.

The chain has TRBV29-1 and TRBJ2-7, with D perhaps TRBD1 (5 bases). Germline V gene lookup returns CDR1 SQVTM and CDR2 ANQGSEA. The CDR3 consists of 11 residues. The V end lost 0 bases, the J end lost 6 bases, and 6 bases lay between the germline ends. The CDR3 spells CSVEERGEQYF. CDR3 coding DNA: TGCAGCGTTGAAGAAAGGGGCGAGCAGTACTTC.

The genes are TRBV12-3 or TRBV12-4 and TRBJ2-3; D possibly corresponds to TRBD2 (5 bases). The CDR3 covers 14 residues. V was pared by 0 bases and J by 4 bases, with 8 bases between. Here the CDR3 reads CASSLAGVPDTQYF. Written as DNA, the CDR3 is TGTGCCAGCAGTTTAGCGGGAGTCCCAGATACGCAGTATTTT.

The chain recombines TRBV27 with TRBJ2-3, with D maybe TRBD2 (6 bases). CDR3 length: 13 amino acids. Germline-derived CDR1 and CDR2 are MNHEY and SMNVEV (reference sequence). V dropped 10 bases and J dropped 4 bases, with 15 bases sitting between them. The CDR3 bases are TGTGCCACCGCTAGCGTTCCCTCAGATACGCAGTATTTT. It yields the protein CATASVPSDTQYF.

The J gene is TRBJ2-3, the V gene TRBV29-1; TRBD2 might be the D (5 bases). Germline CDR1 reads SQVTM; CDR2 reads ANQGSEA. This CDR3 region has 14 residues. V gave up 7 bases and J gave up 3 bases, with 17 bases separating them. In DNA, the CDR3 is TGCAGCGCCAATACTCTGTGGGAGACAGATACGCAGTATTTT. This gives the protein CSANTLWETDTQYF.

There are many counts of this clonotype. This chain uses TRBV28 with TRBJ2-3; 8 bases are shared with TRBD1. The CDR3 sequence is 16 residues long. Germline CDR1 MDHEN, CDR2 SYDVKM. With 4 bases clipped from V and 3 bases from J, the junction kept 9 bases outside the gene matches. CDR3 amino acids: CASSSIEGTGTDTQYF. The CDR3 DNA reads as TGTGCCAGCAGTTCCATAGAGGGGACAGGAACAGATACGCAGTATTTT.

The chain joins TRBV27 to TRBJ2-3; D not resolved. Trimming cost V 3 bases and J 0 bases, with 7 bases left between them. This CDR3 comprises 14 residues. Germline CDR1 MNHEY, CDR2 SMNVEV (reference sequence). The CDR3 loop is CASSFFASTDTQYF. In DNA form, the CDR3 reads TGTGCCAGCAGTTTTTTTGCTAGCACAGATACGCAGTATTTT.

J is TRBJ2-7 and V is TRBV28; TRBD2 might be the D (5 bases). Germline V lookup: CDR1 MDHEN, CDR2 SYDVKM. The CDR3 is made up of 15 amino acids. Trimming took off 5 bases at V and 7 bases at J, with 21 bases between the two ends. Here the CDR3 DNA reads TGTGCCAGCAGTCTGGGAGACTCCCGAGGAGGTGAGCAGTACTTC. It specifies CASSLGDSRGGEQYF.